This T cell receptor beta chain was sequenced during a study of PD-1 blockade in classical Hodgkin lymphoma. Whole-study results and caveats: The study found complete responders had baseline diversity similar to newly diagnosed patients. Why the repertoires differ is still unclear, perhaps disease activity or prior therapy.

Worth noting for this clone: Antigen: not known.

Sequenced by immunoSEQ multiplex PCR; TCRdb stores in-frame clones only, minus some. The table has tens of thousands of clones, about 86% seen once. Unmatched junction bases numbered 3, after V lost 6 bases and J lost 2 bases. The CDR3 contains 15 residues. The germline CDR1 and CDR2 sequences are MNHEY and SVGAGI. Time point defined: cycle 4 day 1 (C4D1), after six to seven weeks of nivolumab. All the patients suffered relapse after autologous stem cell transplantation, and brentuximab vedotin exposure differed. The CD4+ T cells used were purified from thawed PBMCs through magnetic negative selection.

Source: CD4+ T cells from blood, taken before the fourth cycle of nivolumab. The chain uses TRBV6-5 and TRBJ2-3; 12 bases fit TRBD2. The source of this sequence is a human donor with classical Hodgkin lymphoma. CDR3 bases: TGTGCCAGCAGGCGACTAGCGGGGGACACAGATACGCAGTATTTT. Residues: CASRRLAGDTDTQYF.